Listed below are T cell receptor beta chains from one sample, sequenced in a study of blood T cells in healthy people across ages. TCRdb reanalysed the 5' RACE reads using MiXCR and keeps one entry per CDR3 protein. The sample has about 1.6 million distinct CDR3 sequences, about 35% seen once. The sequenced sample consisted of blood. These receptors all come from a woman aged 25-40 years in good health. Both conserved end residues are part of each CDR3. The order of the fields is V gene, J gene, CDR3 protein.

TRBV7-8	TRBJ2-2	CASSLETGISTGELFF
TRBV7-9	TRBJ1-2	CASSEYLGQGGYTF
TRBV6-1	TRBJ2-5	CASSEVWEQETQYF
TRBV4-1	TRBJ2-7	CASSQDGIGLTDYEQYF
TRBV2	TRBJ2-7	CASIHSGGAYEQYF
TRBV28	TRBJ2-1	CASSLDTYNEQFF
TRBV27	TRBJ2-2	CASSSGTTFAGELFF
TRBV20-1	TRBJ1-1	CSARGVATTEAFF
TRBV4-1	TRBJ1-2	CASSQGWLGYGYTF
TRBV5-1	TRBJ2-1	CASSWLAGNEQFF
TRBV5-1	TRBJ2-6	CASSLGRVSGANVLTF
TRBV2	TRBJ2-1	CASSVNGGGAYEQFF
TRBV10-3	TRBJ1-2	CAISESGALNYGYTF
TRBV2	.	CASKVPAAYEQYF
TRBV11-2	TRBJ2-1	CASSLVSVPMGNEQFF
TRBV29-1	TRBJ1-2	CSVEGRGYTF
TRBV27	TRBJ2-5	CASSLAPGGYNEQYF
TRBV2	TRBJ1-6	CASTLSRGVSSPLHF
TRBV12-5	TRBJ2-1	CASAHDKSWEQFF
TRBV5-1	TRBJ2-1	CASSSTDSYNEQFF
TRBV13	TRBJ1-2	CASSLMGENGYTF
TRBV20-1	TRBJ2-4	CSARDPGLAGIAKNIQYF
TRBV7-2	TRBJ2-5	CASSLYAGRSQETQYF
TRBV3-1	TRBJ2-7	CASGPGASGSPYEQYF
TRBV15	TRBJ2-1	CATSRALAGYNEQFF
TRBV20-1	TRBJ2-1	CSATWSYSYNEQFF
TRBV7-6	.	CASSLRQGASEQYF
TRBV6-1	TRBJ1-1	CATAPSPSQASLKNTEAFF
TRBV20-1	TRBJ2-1	CSARDSPVSYNEQFF
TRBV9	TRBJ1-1	CASSTLDRVNTEAFF
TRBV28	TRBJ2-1	CASSGGVSEQFF
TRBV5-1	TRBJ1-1	CASSLEGVAFF
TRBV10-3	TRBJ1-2	CAISESKGLRVYGYTF
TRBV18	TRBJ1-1	CASSPGSQQEAFF
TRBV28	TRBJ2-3	CASTPRRTGSTDTQYF
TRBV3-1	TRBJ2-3	CASSSRLAGVDTQYF
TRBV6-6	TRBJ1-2	CASSYSAQGHGYTF
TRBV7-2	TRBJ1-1	CASRPPPNTEAFF
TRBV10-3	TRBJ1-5	CAIRTGDNQPQHF